Below are 27 T cell receptor beta chains sequenced from a single sample in a study of control samples from healthy donors and cancer patients. The table came from immunoSEQ multiplex PCR; TCRdb's copy has only in-frame clones and leaves some out. The repertoire consists of 150,000 to 200,000 clones, with 88% occurring once and the leading ten covering over 1.5%. The specimen was blood. Receptor source: a man between 18 and 35 years old in good health.

The chain employs TRBV6-5 and TRBJ1-2; D remains ambiguous. CDR1 and CDR2 from the germline V gene are MNHEY and SVGAGI. This CDR3 has 15 residues. V was pared by 6 bases and J by 8 bases, with 22 bases between. The CDR3 here is CASSAPGSLFFGYTF. As DNA, the CDR3 is TGTGCCAGCAGCGCGCCCGGGTCCCTATTCTTCGGCTACACCTTC.

This rearrangement joins TRBV4-2 to TRBJ2-3; TRBD2 aligns across 15 bases. After removal of 0 bases from V and 9 bases from J, the junction contained 7 bases not matched to a gene. This CDR3 comprises 17 residues. Germline V gene sequence: CDR1 LGHNA, CDR2 YNFKEQ. The CDR3 sequence: CASSQDWTSGGAGTQYF. The CDR3, as DNA: TGTGCCAGCAGCCAAGATTGGACTAGCGGGGGGGCGGGGACGCAGTATTTT.

The chain joins TRBV30 to TRBJ2-7, with D uncertain. CDR1 GTSNPN and CDR2 SVGIG come from the germline V gene (reference sequence). The V and J ends lost 0 bases and 6 bases respectively, with 9 bases between them. The CDR3 spans 12 residues. CDR3 amino acids: CAWSVDGGEQYF. CDR3 coding DNA: TGTGCCTGGAGTGTAGACGGCGGCGAGCAGTACTTC.

In nucleotides, the CDR3 is TGTGCCAGCAGCTTGCGTGCAGGGCGGGGCACTGAAGCTTTCTTT. The encoded protein is CASSLRAGRGTEAFF. The V call is TRBV5-4, the J call TRBJ1-1; TRBD1 is a possible D gene (5 bases). Trimming removed 1 base at V and 4 bases at J, with 14 bases between. CDR3 size: 15 residues. Germline assignment: CDR1 SGHNT and CDR2 YYREEE (reference sequence). Together with reference TRBV5-4 and TRBJ1-1, the CDR3 gives the full variable domain: ETGVTQSPTHLIKTRGQQVTLRCSSQSGHNTVSWYQQALGQGPQFIFQYYREEENGRGNFPPRFSGLQFPNYSSELNVNALELDDSALYLCASSLRAGRGTEAFFGQGTRLTVV.

The gene calls are TRBV4-3 and TRBJ2-2, with TRBD1 identical over 8 bases. Germline trimming cut 0 bases from V and 3 bases from J; bases unmatched to any gene: 6. This CDR3 contains 17 residues. The germline V gene has CDR1 LGHNA and CDR2 YSLEER. In DNA form, the CDR3 reads TGCGCCAGCAGCCAAGAACGGACAGGGTTGGACACCGGGGAGCTGTTTTTT. It encodes CASSQERTGLDTGELFF.

The sample holds one count of this clone. The rearrangement joins TRBV18 to TRBJ1-4, with D uncertain. This CDR3 is built from 14 residues. Germline assignment: CDR1 KGHSH and CDR2 LQKENI. V lost 3 bases and J lost 4, with 9 bases in between. Written as DNA, the CDR3 is TGTGCCAGCTCACCGGTCGCCAATAATGAAAAACTGTTTTTT. It codes for CASSPVANNEKLFF.

V gene TRBV6-6 combines with J gene TRBJ1-1; D is undetermined. The CDR3 covers 12 residues. Germline CDR1 reads MNHNY; CDR2 reads SVGAGI (reference sequence). Between the trimmed V and J ends, which lost 6 bases and 6 bases, there was a span of 11 bases. The CDR3 reads CASSNTPAEAFF. CDR3 bases: TGTGCCAGCAGCAACACGCCGGCTGAAGCTTTCTTT.

CDR3 in amino acids: CASSPTSGGEETQYF. The CDR3 DNA follows: TGTGCCAGCAGTCCTACTAGCGGGGGAGAAGAGACCCAGTACTTC. This chain uses TRBV27 with TRBJ2-5; 11 bases agree with TRBD2. The length of the CDR3 is 15 residues. Germline V gene lookup returns CDR1 MNHEY and CDR2 SMNVEV (reference sequence). After removal of 5 bases from V and 3 bases from J, the junction contained 5 bases not matched to a gene.

This clone has only one observation. This chain connects TRBV2 to TRBJ2-3; D gene unclear. CDR3 length: 13 residues. With 7 bases removed from V and 1 base from J, the gap between germline ends came to 9 bases. Germline V gene sequence: CDR1 SNHLY, CDR2 FYNNEI. This CDR3 is CASNPSRTDTQYF. CDR3 nucleotides: TGTGCCAGCAACCCCAGCCGCACAGATACGCAGTATTTT.

This chain links TRBV7-2 with TRBJ1-2; 9 bases line up with TRBD1. The junction had 11 bases not matched to a gene; V was cut back by 4 bases and J by 8 bases. CDR1 SGHTA and CDR2 FQGNSA come from the germline V gene. The CDR3 consists of 15 residues. CDR3 sequence: CASSSGGDRALGYTF. Written as DNA, the CDR3 is TGTGCCAGCAGCTCCGGGGGGGACAGGGCGTTGGGCTACACCTTC.

The chain uses TRBV2 and TRBJ2-7; TRBD1 or TRBD2 may be the D gene (5 bases each). The V gene's germline CDR1 is SNHLY and CDR2 FYNNEI. Trimming left V 3 bases short and J 0 bases short, with 21 bases between. The CDR3 is 18 amino acids. CDR3 sequence: CASSDRGQGIRSSYEQYF. DNA for the CDR3: TGTGCCAGCAGTGATCGGGGCCAAGGGATCCGTAGCTCCTACGAGCAGTACTTC. The whole variable domain, remainder taken from reference TRBV2 and TRBJ2-7, is EPEVTQTPSHQVTQMGQEVILRCVPISNHLYFYWYRQILGQKVEFLVSFYNNEISEKSEIFDDQFSVERPDGSNFTLKIRSTKLEDSAMYFCASSDRGQGIRSSYEQYFGPGTRLTVT.

This chain uses TRBV11-2 with TRBJ2-3; 8 bases align to TRBD1. The CDR3 length is 16 residues. CDR1 and CDR2 from the germline V gene are SGHAT and FQNNGV. V lost 3 bases and J lost 4; bases outside the gene matches: 9. CDR3 sequence (DNA): TGTGCCAGCAGCTTTCTGGACAGGGTGGAGGCAGATACGCAGTATTTT. It encodes CASSFLDRVEADTQYF.

The chain joins TRBV4-2 to TRBJ1-3; 7 bases are a match to TRBD1. Germline loops: CDR1 LGHNA, CDR2 YNFKEQ. Trimming took 0 bases from V and 4 from J; bases not matched to a gene: 9. This CDR3 is built from 17 residues. Here the CDR3 DNA reads TGTGCCAGCAGCCAAGATCCGGGACAGTTGGTGGGAAACACCATATATTTT. Protein: CASSQDPGQLVGNTIYF.

The chain is built from TRBV5-6 and TRBJ2-1, with D possibly being TRBD1 or TRBD2 (6 bases each). The V gene's germline CDR1 is SGHDT and CDR2 YYEEEE. The CDR3 consists of 16 residues. The ends were cut back, 3 bases at V and 7 bases at J, with 20 bases in the middle. This chain's CDR3 is CASSYRGGRGWNEQFF. The CDR3 DNA sequence: TGTGCCAGCAGCTACCGAGGGGGGCGAGGGTGGAATGAGCAGTTCTTC.

The chain has TRBV6-5 and TRBJ2-1; D ambiguous. This CDR3 comprises 15 residues. V lost 5 bases and J lost 0, with 11 bases in between. In germline, CDR1 is MNHEY, CDR2 SVGAGI. The CDR3 region is CASSRTETSYNEQFF. The DNA for the CDR3 is TGTGCCAGCAGTCGAACAGAAACCTCCTACAATGAGCAGTTCTTC.

V is TRBV5-1 and J is TRBJ1-3; D call uncertain. CDR1 is SGHRS and CDR2 is YFSETQ in the germline V gene. Trimming left V 0 bases short and J 7 bases short, with 11 bases between. There are 14 residues in the CDR3. The CDR3 nucleotides read TGCGCCAGCAGCTTGGGTAATATCGGGAACACCATATATTTT. Translating gives CASSLGNIGNTIYF.

This chain uses TRBV3-1 (or the pseudogene TRBV3-2) with TRBJ2-7, with 12 bases fitting TRBD2. There are 14 residues in the CDR3. J lost 6 bases, V lost 4 bases, and 4 bases had no gene match. The germline CDR1 and CDR2 sequences are LGHDT and YNNKEL (reference sequence). Here the CDR3 reads CASSLGLAGREQYF. CDR3 nucleotides: TGTGCCAGCAGCCTCGGACTAGCGGGACGCGAGCAGTACTTC.

The CDR3 protein is CASTPPGQGITKQYF. The CDR3 bases are TGTGCCAGCACTCCCCCGGGACAGGGGATTACGAAGCAGTACTTC. The chain couples TRBV6-5 to TRBJ2-7; 10 bases align to TRBD1. This CDR3 has 15 residues. Germline V lookup: CDR1 MNHEY, CDR2 SVGAGI. Trimming cost V 7 bases and J 8 bases; bases outside gene matches: 14.

The rearrangement links TRBV30 to TRBJ1-2; D ambiguous. CDR1 is GTSNPN and CDR2 is SVGIG in the germline V gene (reference sequence). V lost 3 bases to trimming and J lost 4 bases, with 12 bases between them. This CDR3 spans 13 amino acids. The DNA of the CDR3 is TGTGCCTGGAGGGACCCTCTGTTCTATGGCTACACCTTC. Translation gives CAWRDPLFYGYTF.

The rearrangement links TRBV4-1 to TRBJ2-2; possibly TRBD2 for D (6 bases). The CDR3 has 14 amino acids. V was clipped by 6 bases and J by 6 bases, with 14 bases between them. From germline, CDR1 is MGHRA and CDR2 YSYEKL. CDR3 loop: CASRPLWGAGELFF. CDR3 nucleotide sequence: TGCGCCAGCAGACCACTGTGGGGGGCCGGGGAGCTGTTTTTT.

This clone showed up just once. This rearrangement joins TRBV14 to TRBJ2-7; D not certain. The CDR3 spans 13 residues. V was clipped by 0 bases and J by 6 bases, with 9 bases between them. In germline, CDR1 is SGHDN, CDR2 FVKESK. The CDR3 coding sequence is TGTGCCAGCAGCCAAGATCTCCGTTCCGAGCAGTACTTC. This encodes CASSQDLRSEQYF.

This chain uses TRBV5-4 with TRBJ2-1; D is ambiguous. Germline V gene sequence: CDR1 SGHNT, CDR2 YYREEE (reference sequence). CDR3 length: 15 amino acids. The ends were cut back, 1 base at V and 7 bases at J, with 15 bases in the middle. The CDR3 is CASSLSGVPGNEQFF. The CDR3 bases are TGTGCCAGCAGCTTGTCTGGAGTACCAGGAAATGAGCAGTTCTTC.

The chain links TRBV4-3 to TRBJ2-3, with 7 bases aligning to TRBD2. This CDR3 has 17 residues. V gave up 3 bases and J gave up 1 base; unmatched junction bases: 10. Germline assignment: CDR1 LGHNA and CDR2 YSLEER. The DNA of the CDR3 is TGCGCCAGCAGCCAGGGGCCCGGGGGGATCGGCACAGATACGCAGTATTTT. Translation gives CASSQGPGGIGTDTQYF.

This chain links TRBV6-5 with TRBJ1-6, with a possible D match to TRBD1 (5 bases). Trimming removed 5 bases from V and 5 bases from J, with 13 bases in between. The CDR3 runs 15 residues. Germline V gives CDR1 MNHEY, CDR2 SVGAGI. This CDR3 is CASSPRLGDNSPLHF. The DNA of the CDR3 is TGTGCCAGCAGTCCTCGCTTGGGGGATAATTCACCCCTCCACTTT.

A few counts support this clone. The chain combines TRBV7-9 with TRBJ2-7; D remains unclear. V gave up 3 bases and J gave up 3 bases, with 15 bases separating them. The CDR3 consists of 15 residues. The germline gives CDR1 SEHNR, CDR2 FQNEAQ (reference sequence). CDR3 nucleotide sequence: TGTGCCAGCAGCTTCGGACCATTGTCCCACTACGAGCAGTACTTC. Encoded protein: CASSFGPLSHYEQYF.

The V gene is TRBV5-1, the J gene TRBJ1-2; the D is unclear. The CDR3 totals 14 residues. Trimming took 0 bases from V and 8 from J, leaving 14 bases between them. Germline CDR1 and CDR2: SGHRS and YFSETQ. The CDR3 here is CASSLDPSLDGYTF. CDR3 DNA: TGCGCCAGCAGCTTGGACCCCTCTTTGGACGGCTACACCTTC.

Here the CDR3 DNA reads TGCAGCGTTGAGCAGGGCTCGACTGAAGCTTTCTTT. Translation gives CSVEQGSTEAFF. The gene calls are TRBV29-1 and TRBJ1-1, with a weak D call TRBD1 (5 bases). V lost 3 bases and J 5 bases, leaving 10 bases between the germline ends. There are 12 residues in the CDR3. Germline V lookup: CDR1 SQVTM, CDR2 ANQGSEA.